The 14 T cell receptor beta chains in this list originate from one sample, sequenced in a study of CD8+CD57+ T cells in acquired aplastic anemia. TCR beta VDJ and CDR3 profiles were obtained from a genomic DNA template. Using its own MiXCR run on the reads, TCRdb lists one record per CDR3 protein. The sample has 130,000 or so distinct CDR3 sequences, 45% to 60% seen once. An expansion of CD8+CD57+ cells by flow cytometry had been shown in patients chosen for sequencing. The specimen sequenced was sorted CD4+, CD8+, or CD8+CD57+ T cells (not recorded which) from PBMCs. The receptors shown here come from a human donor with aplastic anemia.

This clonotype came up once. The rearrangement joins TRBV19 to TRBJ2-3, with D tentatively TRBD1 or TRBD2 (5 bases each). Per germline, CDR1 LNHDA and CDR2 SQIVND (reference sequence). V gave up 7 bases and J gave up 0 bases, with 17 bases separating them. The CDR3 spans 16 residues. The CDR3 loop is CASTDGGSSSTDTQYF. CDR3 DNA: TGTGCCAGTACCGATGGGGGATCATCTAGCACAGATACGCAGTATTTT.

This clonotype was detected only once. The chain has TRBV10-3 and TRBJ2-3; 11 nucleotides agree with TRBD2. The ends lost 6 bases at V and 6 bases at J; junction bases unmatched: 2. Germline V gene lookup returns CDR1 ENHRY and CDR2 SYGVKD. The length of the CDR3 is 13 residues. CDR3 residues: CAIRTSGNDTQYF. The CDR3 region has the DNA TGTGCCATCAGGACTAGCGGGAACGATACGCAGTATTTT.

The chain employs TRBV29-1 and TRBJ2-2, with D tentatively TRBD2 (5 bases). The germline gives CDR1 SQVTM, CDR2 ANQGSEA. This CDR3 contains 13 residues. V was pared by 3 bases and J by 6 bases, with 11 bases between. CDR3 nucleotide sequence: TGCAGCGTTGATACGGGGTCTGCCGGGGAGCTGTTTTTT. It translates to CSVDTGSAGELFF.

The rearrangement joins TRBV7-6 to TRBJ1-6; no clear D gene. The V and J ends lost 1 base and 8 bases respectively, with 6 bases between them. Germline CDR1 reads SGHVS; CDR2 reads FNYEAQ. The CDR3 has 13 amino acids. For the CDR3, the DNA is TGTGCCAGCAGCTTAGAGGGTTATTCACCCCTCCACTTT. Protein product: CASSLEGYSPLHF.

The chain combines TRBV2 with TRBJ1-6, with 9 bases lining up with TRBD1. The CDR3 consists of 17 residues. With 5 bases clipped from V and 7 bases from J, the junction kept 12 bases outside the gene matches. Germline lookup yields CDR1 SNHLY and CDR2 FYNNEI. The CDR3 protein is CASSTYRGRRGNSPLHF. CDR3 bases: TGTGCCAGCAGTACGTACAGGGGGCGCAGGGGGAATTCACCCCTCCACTTT.

The chain joins TRBV6-4 to TRBJ2-5, with 7 bases fitting TRBD1. Per germline, CDR1 MRHNA and CDR2 SNTAGT. The trim removed 5 bases at V and 4 bases at J, leaving 4 bases unmatched. CDR3 size: 13 residues. CDR3 sequence: CASSYRQGETQYF. The DNA of the CDR3 is TGTGCCAGCAGTTACAGACAGGGAGAGACCCAGTACTTC.

The chain couples TRBV19 to TRBJ2-5; D not resolved. Trimming pared 5 bases from V and 3 bases from J, leaving 10 bases between. The CDR3 runs 13 residues. Germline V lookup: CDR1 LNHDA, CDR2 SQIVND (reference sequence). CDR3 in amino acids: CASSVRTKETQYF. The CDR3 nucleotides are TGTGCCAGTAGTGTCCGAACGAAAGAGACCCAGTACTTC.

A remark on this clonotype: This sequence may be a read error, since a much larger clone differs from it by one base. The rearrangement links TRBV4-3 to TRBJ2-3; no clear D. The CDR3 is made up of 14 amino acids. Germline V lookup: CDR1 LGHNA, CDR2 YSLEER. The CDR3 loop is CANSQDTGTDTQYF. CDR3 nucleotides: TGCGCCAACAGCCAAGATACCGGCACAGATACGCAGTATTTT.

This chain connects TRBV5-1 to TRBJ2-3, with 11 bases that match TRBD2. The CDR3 spans 17 residues. V shed 1 base, J shed 3 bases, and the junction held 7 bases outside the gene matches. CDR1 and CDR2 (germline): SGHRS, YFSETQ. The CDR3 loop is CASSLLLLAGGTDTQYF. CDR3 bases: TGCGCCAGCAGCTTGCTCCTCCTAGCGGGGGGAACAGATACGCAGTATTTT. Drawing the rest from reference TRBV5-1 and TRBJ2-3, the complete variable domain is KAGVTQTPRYLIKTRGQQVTLSCSPISGHRSVSWYQQTPGQGLQFLFEYFSETQRNKGNFPGRFSGRQFSNSRSEMNVSTLELGDSALYLCASSLLLLAGGTDTQYFGPGTRLTVL.

V and J are TRBV4-2 and TRBJ2-2; D is ambiguous. Germline assignment: CDR1 LGHNA and CDR2 YNFKEQ. Trimming cost V 5 bases and J 13 bases, with 20 bases left between them. The CDR3 spans 14 residues. Here the CDR3 reads CASSLGRHQTVLFF. The CDR3 DNA sequence: TGTGCCAGCAGCTTAGGGCGGCACCAGACGGTGCTGTTTTTT.

The rearrangement links TRBV2 to TRBJ2-7; D not resolved. The germline V gene encodes CDR1 SNHLY and CDR2 FYNNEI. Trimming shortened V by 7 bases and J by 7 bases, and 8 bases separated the two germline ends. This CDR3 spans 10 amino acids. CDR3 loop: CASTGLEQYF. The CDR3 DNA is TGTGCCAGCACCGGGTTAGAGCAGTACTTC.

V and J are TRBV20-1 and TRBJ2-7; 7 nucleotides line up with TRBD1. V gave up 6 bases and J gave up 2 bases; unmatched junction bases: 10. The CDR3 sequence is 14 residues long. The germline CDR1 and CDR2 sequences are DFQATT and SNEGSKA (reference sequence). The CDR3 here is CSAEAGTATYEQYF. CDR3 DNA: TGCAGTGCAGAAGCCGGGACAGCGACCTACGAGCAGTACTTC.

The gene calls are TRBV12-3 or TRBV12-4 and TRBJ2-7, with D uncertain. The CDR3 covers 14 residues. V lost 1 base to trimming and J lost 1 base, with 8 bases between them. The CDR3 here is CASSLGHQSYEQYF. The CDR3 DNA reads TGTGCCAGCAGTTTAGGACACCAGTCCTACGAGCAGTACTTC.

In this sample, this clonotype turned up many times. The V and J genes are TRBV4-1 and TRBJ2-5; 8 nucleotides line up with TRBD2. J was trimmed by 0 bases and V by 1 base; bases with no gene match: 4. Germline V gives CDR1 MGHRA, CDR2 YSYEKL. CDR3 length: 16 residues. The CDR3 DNA is TGCGCCAGCAGCCAAGTGGGCGGGGGGAACCAAGAGACCCAGTACTTC. Protein product: CASSQVGGGNQETQYF.